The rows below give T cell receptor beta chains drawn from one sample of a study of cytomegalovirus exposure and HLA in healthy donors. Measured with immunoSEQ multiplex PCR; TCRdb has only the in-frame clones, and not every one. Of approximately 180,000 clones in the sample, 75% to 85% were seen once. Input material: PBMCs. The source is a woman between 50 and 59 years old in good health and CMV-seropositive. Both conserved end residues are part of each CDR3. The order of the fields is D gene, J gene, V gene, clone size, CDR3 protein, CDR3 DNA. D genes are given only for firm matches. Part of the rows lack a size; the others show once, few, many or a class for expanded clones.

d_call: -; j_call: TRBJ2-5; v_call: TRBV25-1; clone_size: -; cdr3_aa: CASSENRLKETQYF; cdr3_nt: TGTGCCAGCAGTGAAAACAGGTTGAAGGAGACCCAGTACTTC
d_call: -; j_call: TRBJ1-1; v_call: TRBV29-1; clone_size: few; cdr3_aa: CSVEVRAGGVYTEAFF; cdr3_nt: TGCAGCGTTGAGGTGAGGGCAGGAGGAGTGTACACTGAAGCTTTCTTT
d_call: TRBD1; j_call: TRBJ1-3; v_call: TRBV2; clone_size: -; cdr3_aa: CASSEARSRSGGISGNTIYF; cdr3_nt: TGTGCCAGCAGTGAAGCTCGGAGCCGGTCAGGGGGAATCTCTGGAAACACCATATATTTT
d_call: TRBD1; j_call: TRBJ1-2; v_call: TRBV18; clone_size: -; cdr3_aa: CASSPPLDRGYGYTF; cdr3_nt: TGTGCCAGCTCACCACCGCTGGACAGGGGCTATGGCTACACCTTC
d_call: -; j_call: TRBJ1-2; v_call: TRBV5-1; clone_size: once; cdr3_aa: CASSLTSSGDYGYTF; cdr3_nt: TGCGCCAGCAGCTTGACTTCCTCGGGGGACTATGGCTACACCTTC
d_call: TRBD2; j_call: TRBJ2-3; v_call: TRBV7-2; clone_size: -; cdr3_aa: CASSSLAGSTDTQYF; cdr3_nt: TGTGCCAGCAGCTCACTAGCGGGGAGCACAGATACGCAGTATTTT
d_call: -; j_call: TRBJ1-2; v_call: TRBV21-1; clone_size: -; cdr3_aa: CASSKVACRDRVVDGYTF; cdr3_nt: TGTGCCAGCAGCAAAGTTGCCTGCCGGGACAGGGTAGTCGATGGCTACACCTTC
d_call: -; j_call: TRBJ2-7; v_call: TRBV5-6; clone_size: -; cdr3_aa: CASSLGALTLIYEQYF; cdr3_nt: TGTGCCAGCAGCTTGGGGGCACTCACCCTAATCTACGAGCAGTACTTC
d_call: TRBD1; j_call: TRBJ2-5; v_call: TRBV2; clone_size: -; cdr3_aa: CASSKNRGQETQYF; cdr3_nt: TGTGCCAGCAGTAAAAACAGGGGCCAAGAGACCCAGTACTTC
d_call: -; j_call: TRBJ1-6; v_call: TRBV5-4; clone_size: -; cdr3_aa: CASSDQGQVYNSPLHF; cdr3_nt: TGTGCCAGCAGCGACCAGGGGCAGGTCTATAATTCACCCCTCCACTTT